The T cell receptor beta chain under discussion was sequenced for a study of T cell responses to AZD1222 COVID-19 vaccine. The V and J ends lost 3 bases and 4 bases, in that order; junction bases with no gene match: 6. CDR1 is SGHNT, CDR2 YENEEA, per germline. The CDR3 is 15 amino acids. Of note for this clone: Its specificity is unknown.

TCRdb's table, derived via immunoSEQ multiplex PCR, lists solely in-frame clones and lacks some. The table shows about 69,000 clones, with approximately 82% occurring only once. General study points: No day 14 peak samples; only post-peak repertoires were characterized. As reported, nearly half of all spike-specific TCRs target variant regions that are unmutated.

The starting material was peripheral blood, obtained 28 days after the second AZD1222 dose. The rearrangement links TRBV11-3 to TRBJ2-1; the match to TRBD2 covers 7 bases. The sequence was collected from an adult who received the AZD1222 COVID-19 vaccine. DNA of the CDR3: TGTGCCAGCAGCTTGGGCGGGAGTTCTTACAATGAGCAGTTCTTC. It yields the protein CASSLGGSSYNEQFF.